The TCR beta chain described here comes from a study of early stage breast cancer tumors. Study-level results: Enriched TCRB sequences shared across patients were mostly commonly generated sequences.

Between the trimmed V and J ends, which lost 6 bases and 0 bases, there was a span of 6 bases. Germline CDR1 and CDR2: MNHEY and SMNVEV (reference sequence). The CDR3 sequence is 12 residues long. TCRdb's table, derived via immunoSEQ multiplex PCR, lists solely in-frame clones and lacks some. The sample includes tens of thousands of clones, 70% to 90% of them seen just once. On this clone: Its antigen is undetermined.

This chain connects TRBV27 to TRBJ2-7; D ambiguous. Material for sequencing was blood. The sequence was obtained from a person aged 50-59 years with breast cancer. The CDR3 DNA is TGTGCCAGCAGAGATCTCTCCTACGAGCAGTACTTC. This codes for CASRDLSYEQYF.